Below, 10 T cell receptor beta chains from the same sample are listed, as sequenced in a study of spatial heterogeneity in lung cancer. From the 5' RACE reads, TCRdb called clonotypes with MiXCR, one entry per CDR3 protein. The table shows 85,000 to 100,000 distinct CDR3 sequences, with about 12% occurring only once. Stated time point: sample taken at primary tumor resection. The sequenced material consisted of unsorted whole RNA from tumor, nontumor lung or frozen PBMC. Sequenced here: PBMCs, sampled at surgery. All receptors come from a male donor with early-stage non-small cell lung cancer.

The rearrangement links TRBV5-1 to TRBJ1-3; D might be TRBD1 (5 bases). CDR3 length: 16 residues. V was trimmed by 0 bases and J by 2 bases, leaving 12 bases between them. Germline-derived CDR1 and CDR2 are SGHRS and YFSETQ. The DNA for the CDR3 is TGCGCCAGCAGCTTGGCCGTTGGAGGGGCTGGAAACACCATATATTTT. Amino acids: CASSLAVGGAGNTIYF. Full variable domain (remainder filled in from reference TRBV5-1 and TRBJ1-3): KAGVTQTPRYLIKTRGQQVTLSCSPISGHRSVSWYQQTPGQGLQFLFEYFSETQRNKGNFPGRFSGRQFSNSRSEMNVSTLELGDSALYLCASSLAVGGAGNTIYFGEGSWLTVV.

A few counts support this clonotype. The chain joins TRBV28 to TRBJ1-1, with TRBD1 matching over 7 bases. The CDR3 is made up of 13 amino acids. J gave up 10 bases and V 7 bases, and 12 bases lay outside the gene matches. Germline CDR1 reads MDHEN; CDR2 reads SYDVKM. CDR3 DNA: TGTGCCAGCATAGAAACAGGGGTTTGGCTAGCTTTCTTT. This encodes CASIETGVWLAFF.

This clonotype was recorded a few times. This chain joins TRBV12-3 or TRBV12-4 and TRBJ2-2; tentatively, D is TRBD2 (5 bases). The CDR3 loop spans 14 amino acids. V gave up 5 bases and J gave up 1 base, with 8 bases separating them. The CDR3 sequence is CASSARENTGELFF. The CDR3 DNA reads TGTGCCAGCAGTGCCCGGGAGAACACCGGGGAGCTGTTTTTT.

This clonotype showed up just a few times. This chain links TRBV6-2 or TRBV6-3 with TRBJ1-6, with 7 bases lining up with TRBD1. V lost 6 bases, J lost 9 bases, and 11 bases stayed unmatched. The germline V gene encodes CDR1 MNHEY and CDR2 SVGEGT. This CDR3 has 15 residues. The CDR3 DNA reads TGTGCCAGCAGCGGTCCGGCAGGGGGGCGTTCACCCCTCCACTTT. This gives the protein CASSGPAGGRSPLHF.

This clonotype was recorded a few times. The rearrangement uses TRBV28 and TRBJ2-2; TRBD1 might be the D (6 bases). V lost 3 bases, J lost 2 bases, and 13 bases lay in between. CDR3 length equals 16 residues. CDR1 MDHEN and CDR2 SYDVKM come from the germline V gene. The CDR3 DNA reads as TGTGCCAGCAGTTTGCGGACAGCCTCCAACACCGGGGAGCTGTTTTTT. It is translated as CASSLRTASNTGELFF.

The CDR3 DNA follows: TGTGCCAGCAGCCCGGCCTCTGGAAACACCATATATTTT. Its protein is CASSPASGNTIYF. The chain couples TRBV5-5 to TRBJ1-3; the D is unclear. This CDR3 has 13 amino acids. CDR1 SGHKS and CDR2 YYEKEE come from the germline V gene (reference sequence). V shed 4 bases and J shed 0 bases, with 5 bases lying between them.

This clonotype was seen only a few times. This sequence joins TRBV14 and TRBJ1-4; a weak D match, TRBD1 (6 bases). The CDR3 length is 16 residues. V lost 4 bases and J 3 bases, leaving 15 bases between the germline ends. The germline V gene encodes CDR1 SGHDN and CDR2 FVKESK. The CDR3 spells CASSPGWGAANEKLFF. The CDR3 DNA is TGTGCCAGCAGCCCGGGATGGGGGGCGGCTAATGAAAAACTGTTTTTT.

The V and J genes are TRBV7-9 and TRBJ2-7; 8 bases line up with TRBD2. This CDR3 spans 13 amino acids. The V and J ends lost 5 bases and 8 bases, in that order; junction bases with no gene match: 8. Germline V gene lookup returns CDR1 SEHNR and CDR2 FQNEAQ (reference sequence). The CDR3 here is CASSRLAGLKQYF. CDR3 nucleotides: TGTGCCAGCAGCCGGTTAGCGGGACTGAAGCAGTACTTC.

The gene calls are TRBV6-2 or TRBV6-3 and TRBJ2-5; D uncertain. The CDR3 spans 16 residues. The germline V and J ends were trimmed by 5 bases and 5 bases, with 21 bases remaining between them. Per germline, CDR1 MNHEY and CDR2 SVGEGT. CDR3 DNA sequence: TGTGCCAGCAGTAGGGATCGGGCGGACGACGGGGAGACCCAGTACTTC. It translates to CASSRDRADDGETQYF.

This clonotype has ten or more counts. The chain couples TRBV5-1 to TRBJ2-5, with 11 nucleotides matching TRBD2. CDR3 length: 16 amino acids. V lost 4 bases to trimming and J lost 0 bases; unmatched junction nucleotides: 5. The V gene's germline CDR1 is SGHRS and CDR2 YFSETQ. The CDR3 is CASSGTSGTYQETQYF. CDR3 coding DNA: TGCGCCAGCAGCGGGACTAGCGGAACGTACCAAGAGACCCAGTACTTC.